This T cell receptor (beta chain) originates from a study of siplizumab effects on memory and regulatory T cells. The study, taken as a whole, reports: A small minority of alloreactive clones were mapped to unstimulated subsets.

The ends were cut back, 0 bases at V and 3 bases at J, with 6 bases in the middle. The CDR3 consists of 13 residues. The germline CDR1 and CDR2 sequences are SGHDT and YYEEEE. Roughly 10^5 TCR templates underwent assay in each sample. TCRdb keeps only in-frame clones here, not all; method: immunoSEQ multiplex PCR. The sample lists 80,000 to 130,000 clones, approximately 94% occurring once. On this clone itself: Its antigen is undetermined.

This clonotype was sampled from a human donor in good health. The chain employs TRBV5-6 and TRBJ2-5; D remains ambiguous. Sequenced input: Tregs sorted from blood. Here the CDR3 reads CASSLGQEETQYF. The CDR3 bases are TGTGCCAGCAGCTTGGGGCAGGAAGAGACCCAGTACTTC.